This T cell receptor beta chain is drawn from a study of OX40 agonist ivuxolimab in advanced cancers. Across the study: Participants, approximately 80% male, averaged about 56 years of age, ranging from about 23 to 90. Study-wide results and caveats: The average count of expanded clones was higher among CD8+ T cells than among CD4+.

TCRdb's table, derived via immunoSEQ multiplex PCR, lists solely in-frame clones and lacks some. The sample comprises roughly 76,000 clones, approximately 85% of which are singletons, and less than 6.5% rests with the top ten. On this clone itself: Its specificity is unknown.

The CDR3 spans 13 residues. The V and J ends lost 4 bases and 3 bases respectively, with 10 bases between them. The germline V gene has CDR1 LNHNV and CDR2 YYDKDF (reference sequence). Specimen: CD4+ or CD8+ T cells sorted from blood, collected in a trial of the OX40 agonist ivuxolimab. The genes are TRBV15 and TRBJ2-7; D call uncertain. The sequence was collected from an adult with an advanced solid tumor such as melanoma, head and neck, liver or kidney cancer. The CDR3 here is CATSTRADYEQYF. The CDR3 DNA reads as TGTGCCACCAGCACCCGGGCGGACTACGAGCAGTACTTC.